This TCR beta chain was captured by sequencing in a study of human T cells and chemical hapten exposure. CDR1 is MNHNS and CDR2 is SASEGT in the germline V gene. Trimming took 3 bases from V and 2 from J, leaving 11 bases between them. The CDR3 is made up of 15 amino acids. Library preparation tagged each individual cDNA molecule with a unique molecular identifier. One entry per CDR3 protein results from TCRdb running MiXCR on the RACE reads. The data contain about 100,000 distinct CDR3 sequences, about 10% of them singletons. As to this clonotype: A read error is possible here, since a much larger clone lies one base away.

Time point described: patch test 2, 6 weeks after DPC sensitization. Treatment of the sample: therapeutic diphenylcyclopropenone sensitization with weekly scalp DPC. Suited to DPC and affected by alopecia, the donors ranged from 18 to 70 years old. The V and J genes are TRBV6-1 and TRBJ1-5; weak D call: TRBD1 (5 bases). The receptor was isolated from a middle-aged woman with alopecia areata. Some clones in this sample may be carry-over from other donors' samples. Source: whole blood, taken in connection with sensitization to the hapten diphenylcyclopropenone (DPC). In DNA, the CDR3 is TGTGCCAGCAGTGAGGGGCAGCGATGCAATCAGCCCCAGCATTTT. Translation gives CASSEGQRCNQPQHF.